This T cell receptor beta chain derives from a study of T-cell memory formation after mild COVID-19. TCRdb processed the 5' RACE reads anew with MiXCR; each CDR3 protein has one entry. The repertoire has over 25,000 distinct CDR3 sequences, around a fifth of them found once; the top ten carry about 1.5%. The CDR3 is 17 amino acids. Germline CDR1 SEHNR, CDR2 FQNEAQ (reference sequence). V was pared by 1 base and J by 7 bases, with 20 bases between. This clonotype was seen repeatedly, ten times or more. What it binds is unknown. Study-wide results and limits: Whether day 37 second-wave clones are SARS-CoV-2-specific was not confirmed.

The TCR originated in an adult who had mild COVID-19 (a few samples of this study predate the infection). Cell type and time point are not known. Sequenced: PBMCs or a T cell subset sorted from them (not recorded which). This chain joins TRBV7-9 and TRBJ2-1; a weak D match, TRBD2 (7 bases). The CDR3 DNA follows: TGTGCCAGCAGCTTAGGGGGGGCCAGCGGGAAGGTTAATGAGCAGTTCTTC. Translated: CASSLGGASGKVNEQFF.